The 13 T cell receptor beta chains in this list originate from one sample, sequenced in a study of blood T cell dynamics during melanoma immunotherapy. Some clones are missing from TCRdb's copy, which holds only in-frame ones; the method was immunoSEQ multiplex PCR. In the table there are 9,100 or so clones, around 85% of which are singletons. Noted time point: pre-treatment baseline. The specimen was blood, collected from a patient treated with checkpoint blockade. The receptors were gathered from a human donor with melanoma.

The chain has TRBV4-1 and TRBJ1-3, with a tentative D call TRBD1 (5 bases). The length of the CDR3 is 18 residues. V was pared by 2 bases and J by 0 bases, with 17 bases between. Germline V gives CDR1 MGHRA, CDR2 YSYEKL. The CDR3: CASSQTTELMISGNTIYF. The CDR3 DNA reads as TGCGCCAGCAGCCAAACGACAGAACTTATGATCTCTGGAAACACCATATATTTT.

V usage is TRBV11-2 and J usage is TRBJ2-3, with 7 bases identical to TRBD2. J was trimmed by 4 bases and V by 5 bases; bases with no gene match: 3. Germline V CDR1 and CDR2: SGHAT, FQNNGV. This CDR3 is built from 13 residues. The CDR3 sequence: CASSTGGPDTQYF. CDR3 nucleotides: TGTGCCAGCAGCACGGGGGGACCAGATACGCAGTATTTT.

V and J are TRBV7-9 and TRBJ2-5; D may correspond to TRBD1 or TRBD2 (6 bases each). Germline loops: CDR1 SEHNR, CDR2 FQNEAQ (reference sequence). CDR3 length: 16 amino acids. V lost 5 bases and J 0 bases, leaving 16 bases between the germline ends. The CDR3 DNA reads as TGTGCCAGCAGCCCCCTCGGTAGGGGGGACCAAGAGACCCAGTACTTC. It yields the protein CASSPLGRGDQETQYF.

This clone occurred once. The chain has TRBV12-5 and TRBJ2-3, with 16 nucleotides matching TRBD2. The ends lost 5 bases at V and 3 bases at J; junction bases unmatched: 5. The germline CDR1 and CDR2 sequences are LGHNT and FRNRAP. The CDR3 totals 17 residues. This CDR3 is CASGQGLAGGLTDTQYF. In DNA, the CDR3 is TGTGCTAGTGGTCAGGGACTAGCGGGGGGGTTAACAGATACGCAGTATTTT.

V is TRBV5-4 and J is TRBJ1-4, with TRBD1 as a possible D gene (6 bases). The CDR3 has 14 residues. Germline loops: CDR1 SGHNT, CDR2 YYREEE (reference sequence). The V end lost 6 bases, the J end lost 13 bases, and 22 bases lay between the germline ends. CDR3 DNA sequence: TGTGCCAGCACCAACAACAGGGAATCGACTGGACTGTTTTTT. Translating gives CASTNNRESTGLFF.

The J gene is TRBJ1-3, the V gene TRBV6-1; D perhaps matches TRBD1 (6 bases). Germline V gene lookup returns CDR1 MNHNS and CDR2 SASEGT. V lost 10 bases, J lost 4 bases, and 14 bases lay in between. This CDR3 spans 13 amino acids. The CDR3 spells CATQGGRGNTIYF. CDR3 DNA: TGTGCCACCCAAGGGGGGCGAGGAAACACCATATATTTT.

The CDR3 DNA reads as TGTGCCAGCAGCGTAGGACCCGACAGGGGTAATTCACCCCTCCACTTT. Translating it yields CASSVGPDRGNSPLHF. The rearrangement uses TRBV9 and TRBJ1-6, with TRBD1 matching 8 bases. Germline V gene sequence: CDR1 SGDLS, CDR2 YYNGEE. The V segment lost 0 bases and the J segment 6 bases; nucleotides outside the gene matches: 5. This CDR3 has 16 amino acids. Supplemented by reference TRBV9 and TRBJ1-6, the full variable domain reads DSGVTQTPKHLITATGQRVTLRCSPRSGDLSVYWYQQSLDQGLQFLIQYYNGEERAKGNILERFSAQQFPDLHSELNLSSLELGDSALYFCASSVGPDRGNSPLHFGNGTRLTVT.

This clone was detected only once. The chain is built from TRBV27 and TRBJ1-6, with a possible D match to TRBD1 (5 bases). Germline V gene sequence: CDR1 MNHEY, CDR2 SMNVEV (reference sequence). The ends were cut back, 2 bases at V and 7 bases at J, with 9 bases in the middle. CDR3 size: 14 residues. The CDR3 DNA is TGTGCCAGCAGTTTAGGGCCAGGGAATTCACCCCTCCACTTT. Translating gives CASSLGPGNSPLHF.

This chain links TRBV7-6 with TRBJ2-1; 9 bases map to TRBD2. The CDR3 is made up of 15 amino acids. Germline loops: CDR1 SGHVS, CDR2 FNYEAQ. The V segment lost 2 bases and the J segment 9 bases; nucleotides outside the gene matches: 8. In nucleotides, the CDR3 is TGTGCCAGCAGCTTATTTGCGGGGGGGCCAAGTGAGCAGTTCTTC. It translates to CASSLFAGGPSEQFF.

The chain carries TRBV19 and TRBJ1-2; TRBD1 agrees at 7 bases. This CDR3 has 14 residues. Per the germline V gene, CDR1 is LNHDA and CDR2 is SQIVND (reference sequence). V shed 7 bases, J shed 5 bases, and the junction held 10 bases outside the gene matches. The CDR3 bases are TGTGCCAGTACCAGACAGGGAACCCTTTATGGCTACACCTTC. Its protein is CASTRQGTLYGYTF.

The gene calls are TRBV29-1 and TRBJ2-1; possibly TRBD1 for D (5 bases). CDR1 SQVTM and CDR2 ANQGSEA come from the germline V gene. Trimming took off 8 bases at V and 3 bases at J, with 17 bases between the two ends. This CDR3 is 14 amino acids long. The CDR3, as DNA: TGCAGCCACCTAGGACAAGTAAACTACAATGAGCAGTTCTTC. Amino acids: CSHLGQVNYNEQFF.

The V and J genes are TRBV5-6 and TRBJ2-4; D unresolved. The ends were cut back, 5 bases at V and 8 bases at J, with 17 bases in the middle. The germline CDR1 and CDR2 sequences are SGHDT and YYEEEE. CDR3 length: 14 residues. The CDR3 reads CASRWGWGSDIQYF. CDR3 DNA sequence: TGTGCCAGCAGATGGGGATGGGGTTCGGACATTCAGTACTTC.

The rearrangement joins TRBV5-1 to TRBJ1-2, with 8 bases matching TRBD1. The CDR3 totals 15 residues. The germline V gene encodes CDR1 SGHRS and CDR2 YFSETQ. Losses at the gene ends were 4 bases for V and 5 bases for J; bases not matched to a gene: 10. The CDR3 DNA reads TGCGCCAGCAGCATAACTACGGGACAGGTGTATGGCTACACCTTC. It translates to CASSITTGQVYGYTF. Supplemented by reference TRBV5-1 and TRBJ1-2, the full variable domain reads KAGVTQTPRYLIKTRGQQVTLSCSPISGHRSVSWYQQTPGQGLQFLFEYFSETQRNKGNFPGRFSGRQFSNSRSEMNVSTLELGDSALYLCASSITTGQVYGYTFGSGTRLTVV.